The 22 T cell receptor beta chains given below trace back to one sample, sequenced in a study of T cells after yellow fever vaccination. TCRdb ran MiXCR on the 5' RACE reads and lists one entry per CDR3 protein. The sample includes tens of thousands of distinct CDR3 sequences, less than 8.5% of them seen just once. The sequencing here drew on CD8+ T cells sorted from PBMCs, taken 15 days after the yellow fever booster vaccination. Every receptor here comes from a man aged 25 to 40 who received the YFV17D yellow fever vaccine.

Points on this clonotype: This clone may be a read error of a much larger clone one base away. This rearrangement joins TRBV14 to TRBJ1-1, with a tentative D call TRBD1 (5 bases). Trimming shortened V by 4 bases and J by 1 base, and 13 bases separated the two germline ends. This CDR3 spans 15 amino acids. Germline lookup yields CDR1 SGHDN and CDR2 FVKESK. CDR3 in DNA: TGTGCCAGCAGCCGAGAAATCGGGGGGAACACTGAAGCTTTCTTT. Translating it yields CASSREIGGNTEAFF.

With respect to this clonotype: With a much larger clone just one base away, this may be a read error. The V call is TRBV11-2, the J call TRBJ2-7; 8 bases map to TRBD2. The CDR3 has 14 amino acids. Germline CDR1 reads SGHAT; CDR2 reads FQNNGV. Losses at the gene ends were 4 bases for V and 3 bases for J; bases not matched to a gene: 5. CDR3 loop: CASSSAAGVYEQYF. The CDR3 DNA is TGTGCCAGCAGCTCAGCAGCGGGGGTCTACGAGCAGTACTTC.

The chain links TRBV11-2 to TRBJ2-2; 7 positions agree with TRBD2. V gave up 5 bases and J gave up 6 bases; unmatched junction bases: 9. The V gene's germline CDR1 is SGHAT and CDR2 FQNNGV. CDR3 size: 15 residues. The DNA of the CDR3 is TGTGCCAGCAGCCGGAGGTGGGAGGGGTCCGGGGAGCTGTTTTTT. This sequence encodes CASSRRWEGSGELFF.

This clonotype has a count of ten or more. V usage is TRBV4-3 and J usage is TRBJ2-3; D not certain. The CDR3 sequence is 15 residues long. CDR1 is LGHNA, CDR2 YSLEER, per germline. Trimming removed 1 base at V and 6 bases at J, with 14 bases between. The CDR3 region is CASSQVRRWADTQYF. CDR3 in DNA: TGCGCCAGCAGCCAAGTGAGAAGGTGGGCGGATACGCAGTATTTT.

V gene TRBV24-1 combines with J gene TRBJ2-1, with 7 bases that match TRBD1. Germline-derived CDR1 and CDR2 are KGHDR and SFDVKD. Unmatched junction bases numbered 9, after V lost 4 bases and J lost 4 bases. The CDR3 runs to 16 residues. The DNA of the CDR3 is TGTGCCACCAGTGACCACCGGGACAGTCTTTACAATGAGCAGTTCTTC. It specifies CATSDHRDSLYNEQFF.

This clonotype appeared many times. CDR3 residues: CASSLRGGETQYF. In nucleotides, the CDR3 is TGTGCCAGCAGCTTACGGGGGGGAGAGACCCAGTACTTC. The J gene is TRBJ2-5, the V gene TRBV7-9, with 8 bases aligning to TRBD2. This CDR3 spans 13 amino acids. V lost 2 bases and J lost 4; bases outside the gene matches: 0. Germline-derived CDR1 and CDR2 are SEHNR and FQNEAQ (reference sequence).

This clonotype was observed many times. V gene TRBV6-1 combines with J gene TRBJ2-7; D gene ambiguous. V lost 5 bases to trimming and J lost 7 bases, with 18 bases between them. Germline V gene sequence: CDR1 MNHNS, CDR2 SASEGT. The CDR3 spans 14 residues. The CDR3 is CASSRSYDRYEQYF. The CDR3 DNA sequence: TGTGCCAGCAGTAGGTCTTACGATAGGTATGAGCAGTACTTC.

This clonotype has a count of ten or more. The rearrangement links TRBV9 to TRBJ2-7, with 7 bases fitting TRBD1. CDR1 is SGDLS, CDR2 YYNGEE, per germline. The CDR3 loop spans 14 amino acids. V lost 2 bases to trimming and J lost 0 bases; unmatched junction nucleotides: 2. The DNA for the CDR3 is TGTGCCAGCAGCGTGACAGGGAGCTCCTACGAGCAGTACTTC. Amino acids: CASSVTGSSYEQYF.

Notes on this clonotype: Just one base apart from a much larger clone, this may be a read error. The rearrangement joins TRBV15 to TRBJ2-3; D may be TRBD2 (6 bases). This CDR3 contains 15 residues. Trimming removed 6 bases at V and 2 bases at J, with 15 bases between. The germline V gene has CDR1 LNHNV and CDR2 YYDKDF (reference sequence). The chain's CDR3 is CATRHSGCYTDTQYF. CDR3 DNA: TGTGCCACCAGGCACAGCGGGTGTTACACAGATACGCAGTATTTT. The full variable domain, its missing parts supplied by reference TRBV15 and TRBJ2-3, is DAMVIQNPRYQVTQFGKPVTLSCSQTLNHNVMYWYQQKSSQAPKLLFHYYDKDFNNEADTPDNFQSRRPNTSFCFLDIRSPGLGDTAMYLCATRHSGCYTDTQYFGPGTRLTVL.

This clonotype occurred many times. V and J are TRBV27 and TRBJ1-5; 8 positions match TRBD1. CDR1 and CDR2 from the germline V gene are MNHEY and SMNVEV (reference sequence). V shed 0 bases and J 7 bases; nucleotides not matched to a gene: 8. The CDR3 covers 16 residues. CDR3 in amino acids: CASSLSPTGAGQPQHF. CDR3 in DNA: TGTGCCAGCAGTTTATCCCCGACAGGGGCAGGGCAGCCCCAGCATTTT.

This clonotype was observed at least ten times. J is TRBJ1-2 and V is TRBV2; possibly TRBD1 for D (6 bases). The germline CDR1 and CDR2 sequences are SNHLY and FYNNEI. The CDR3 runs to 17 residues. V was pared by 5 bases and J by 4 bases, with 23 bases between. CDR3 sequence reads: CASSNDQGRDGLYGYTF. The CDR3 nucleotides read TGTGCCAGCAGTAACGACCAGGGGCGCGACGGGCTCTATGGCTACACCTTC.

This clonotype was seen at least ten times. The chain has TRBV27 and TRBJ2-1, with 12 bases identical to TRBD2. V was clipped by 3 bases and J by 6 bases; unmatched bases: 3. The CDR3 length is 15 residues. Per germline, CDR1 MNHEY and CDR2 SMNVEV (reference sequence). The CDR3 sequence is CASSLGLAGSNEQFF. The CDR3 nucleotides are TGTGCCAGCAGTTTGGGACTAGCGGGCTCCAATGAGCAGTTCTTC.

This clonotype has a count of ten or more. This chain connects TRBV7-2 to TRBJ1-2; D may be TRBD1 (5 bases). Germline CDR1 and CDR2: SGHTA and FQGNSA. V lost 3 bases, J lost 3 bases, and 14 bases lay in between. The CDR3 sequence is 15 residues long. This CDR3 reads CASSFRAGYDYGYTF. CDR3 in DNA: TGTGCCAGCAGCTTCAGGGCGGGGTACGACTATGGCTACACCTTC.

About this clonotype itself: Sequence at one end of the junction differs from germline and may be a read error. The chain links TRBV20-1 to TRBJ2-7; 9 bases agree with TRBD2. Germline values: CDR1 DFQATT, CDR2 SNEGSKA (reference sequence). This CDR3 comprises 15 residues. This chain's CDR3 is CCALSLETSGEEQYF. The CDR3 DNA follows: TGCTGTGCACTGAGTTTGGAGACTAGCGGAGAGGAGCAGTACTTC.

This clonotype was counted ten times or more. CDR3 residues: CASSLGPFGDTDTQYF. The CDR3 nucleotides read TGTGCCAGCAGTTTAGGACCCTTCGGGGACACAGATACGCAGTATTTT. The chain links TRBV27 to TRBJ2-3; tentative D call: TRBD2 (5 bases). The ends were cut back, 2 bases at V and 2 bases at J, with 14 bases in the middle. CDR1 and CDR2 from the germline V gene are MNHEY and SMNVEV (reference sequence). CDR3 length equals 16 residues.

This clonotype was seen ten or more times. The chain uses TRBV5-1 and TRBJ2-1; D is ambiguous. Trimming removed 0 bases from V and 3 bases from J, with 4 bases in between. Looked up from germline, CDR1 is SGHRS and CDR2 is YFSETQ. This CDR3 is 13 amino acids long. CDR3 DNA: TGCGCCAGCAGCTTGGGGGACTACAATGAGCAGTTCTTC. This translates into CASSLGDYNEQFF.

Only a few counts were recorded for this clonotype. This chain connects TRBV6-1 to TRBJ2-7; 12 positions match TRBD1. This CDR3 is 15 amino acids long. Trimming took 3 bases from V and 4 from J; bases not matched to a gene: 4. In germline, CDR1 is MNHNS, CDR2 SASEGT. The CDR3 region is CASSDTGQGAYEQYF. In DNA form, the CDR3 reads TGTGCCAGCAGTGATACGGGACAGGGGGCTTACGAGCAGTACTTC.

In this sample, this clonotype turned up a few times. This chain links TRBV27 with TRBJ2-2, with 9 positions matching TRBD1. Germline trimming cut 1 base from V and 5 bases from J; bases unmatched to any gene: 5. Germline values: CDR1 MNHEY, CDR2 SMNVEV (reference sequence). The CDR3 length is 16 residues. The CDR3 DNA sequence: TGTGCCAGCAGTTTATTGACAGGGGGGTTGACCGGGGAGCTGTTTTTT. Translated: CASSLLTGGLTGELFF.

In its sample, this clonotype was seen many times. This chain uses TRBV9 with TRBJ2-5; 8 positions match TRBD2. Trimming cost V 4 bases and J 2 bases; bases outside gene matches: 4. Per germline, CDR1 SGDLS and CDR2 YYNGEE. The CDR3 covers 14 residues. CDR3 DNA sequence: TGTGCCAGCAGCCCCAGCGGGAGACAAGAGACCCAGTACTTC. It codes for CASSPSGRQETQYF.

The chain links TRBV6-2 or TRBV6-3 to TRBJ2-7; TRBD2 might be the D (6 bases). This CDR3 has 15 amino acids. Germline values: CDR1 MNHEY, CDR2 SVGEGT. V was shortened by 1 base and J by 5 bases, with 15 bases between the two germline ends. The CDR3 spells CASSYLIQGLHEQYF. DNA of the CDR3: TGTGCCAGCAGTTACTTGATCCAGGGACTCCACGAGCAGTACTTC.

This clonotype was counted many times. The CDR3 sequence is CSVDRGGTDTQYF. The CDR3 DNA reads as TGCAGCGTTGATAGGGGGGGAACAGATACGCAGTATTTT. The chain employs TRBV29-1 and TRBJ2-3; weak D call: TRBD2 (7 bases). The CDR3 is made up of 13 amino acids. Trimming shortened V by 3 bases and J by 3 bases, and 10 bases separated the two germline ends. Germline V CDR1 and CDR2: SQVTM, ANQGSEA.

Ten or more counts support this clonotype. This chain uses TRBV12-3 or TRBV12-4 with TRBJ2-5; perhaps D is TRBD1 or TRBD2 (5 bases each). Deletions cut 3 bases from V and 5 bases from J, with 10 bases between. The CDR3 runs 13 residues. The CDR3 DNA reads TGTGCCAGCAGTTTTGGGGACGGGGAGACCCAGTACTTC. Amino acids: CASSFGDGETQYF.